This T cell receptor beta chain was identified in a study of blood T cell repertoires in COVID-19. The repertoire was sequenced with immunoSEQ multiplex PCR; TCRdb's copy has only in-frame clones and lacks some. The sample lists approximately 300,000 clones, 87% occurring once. The V end lost 3 bases, the J end lost 1 base, and 17 bases lay between the germline ends. This CDR3 has 17 amino acids. Per germline, CDR1 ENHRY and CDR2 SYGVKD. This clonotype was obtained from a woman aged 45-65 years who had recovered from COVID-19. The sample comprised peripheral blood. The chain joins TRBV10-3 to TRBJ2-3; D may be TRBD2 (6 bases). In DNA, the CDR3 is TGTGCCATCAGTGAACGGGGCAGCGGGCTCGGCACAGATACGCAGTATTTT. This translates into CAISERGSGLGTDTQYF.